The 29 T cell receptor beta chains listed next were all sequenced from one sample in a study of molecular identifiers for immune sequencing clone quantification. From the PCR reads, TCRdb called clonotypes with MiXCR, one entry per CDR3 protein. This sample carries some 680,000 distinct CDR3 sequences, 25% of them seen once, and the ten largest clones take about 0.84%. The sample taken for sequencing was naive CD8+ T cells from blood, with Jurkat cell RNA spiked in. Noted subset: FACS-sorted CD8+CD4-CCR7+CD45RA+ naive T cells. The origin of the receptors is a human donor in good health. Some libraries in this study had Jurkat cell RNA spiked in.

The chain recombines TRBV6-5 with TRBJ2-2; D perhaps matches TRBD2 (5 bases). The V end lost 6 bases, the J end lost 6 bases, and 11 bases lay between the germline ends. This CDR3 region has 13 residues. CDR1 is MNHEY, CDR2 SVGAGI, per germline. The CDR3 region is CASSPTGSGELFF. CDR3 nucleotides: TGTGCCAGCAGCCCCACGGGGTCCGGGGAGCTGTTTTTT.

This clonotype has a handful of counts. The chain carries TRBV19 and TRBJ2-5, with 7 bases aligning to TRBD1. V gave up 3 bases and J gave up 1 base; unmatched junction bases: 2. Germline V gene data show CDR1 as LNHDA and CDR2 as SQIVND (reference sequence). CDR3 size: 14 residues. The DNA for the CDR3 is TGTGCCAGTAGTATTGACAGGGCCCAAGAGACCCAGTACTTC. Translated, it gives CASSIDRAQETQYF.

This clonotype was recorded many times. The chain couples TRBV9 to TRBJ1-1; unclear D gene. V lost 0 bases and J 1 base, leaving 13 bases between the germline ends. Per the germline V gene, CDR1 is SGDLS and CDR2 is YYNGEE. The CDR3 spans 16 residues. CDR3 sequence: CASSVGGWYSNTEAFF. The DNA for the CDR3 is TGTGCCAGCAGCGTAGGGGGTTGGTACTCGAACACTGAAGCTTTCTTT.

This clonotype was picked up one time. A much larger clone lies a single base off, so this may be a read error. The chain combines TRBV20-1 with TRBJ1-1, with a tentative D call TRBD1 (5 bases). The germline V gene has CDR1 DFQATT and CDR2 SNEGSKA (reference sequence). The length of the CDR3 is 12 residues. With 6 bases removed from V and 4 bases from J, the gap between germline ends came to 12 bases. The CDR3: CSAEGLPTEAFF. The CDR3 DNA is TGCAGTGCCGAGGGACTCCCCACTGAAGCTTTCTTT.

This clonotype has a count of ten or more. The CDR3 reads CASGIRGVYEQYF. The CDR3 nucleotides are TGTGCCAGCGGCATCCGGGGGGTTTACGAGCAGTACTTC. The chain couples TRBV7-8 to TRBJ2-7; 7 bases map to TRBD2. V was clipped by 8 bases and J by 4 bases; unmatched bases: 8. The CDR3 is made up of 13 amino acids. The germline CDR1 and CDR2 sequences are SGHVS and FQNEAQ.

This clonotype appeared a few times. The rearrangement links TRBV19 to TRBJ2-2, with unresolved D. Trimming took 8 bases from V and 3 from J, leaving 7 bases between them. The CDR3 runs to 12 residues. In germline, CDR1 is LNHDA, CDR2 SQIVND (reference sequence). The CDR3: CASWVDTGELFF. CDR3 DNA sequence: TGTGCCAGTTGGGTGGACACCGGGGAGCTGTTTTTT.

This clonotype has a count of ten or more. The rearrangement joins TRBV20-1 to TRBJ2-7; 7 nucleotides line up with TRBD2. Germline loops: CDR1 DFQATT, CDR2 SNEGSKA (reference sequence). V was pared by 6 bases and J by 3 bases, with 8 bases of the junction left unmatched. The CDR3 loop spans 13 amino acids. The CDR3 spells CSARRRGYYEQYF. The CDR3, as DNA: TGCAGTGCCAGAAGGCGGGGGTACTACGAGCAGTACTTC.

Many counts were recorded for this clonotype. V gene TRBV5-4 combines with J gene TRBJ1-2; D call uncertain. The CDR3 sequence is 13 residues long. Deletions cut 7 bases from V and 4 bases from J, with 14 bases between. Looked up from germline, CDR1 is SGHNT and CDR2 is YYREEE (reference sequence). The CDR3 is CASSAENGYGYTF. The DNA of the CDR3 is TGTGCCAGCTCCGCGGAGAACGGCTATGGCTACACCTTC.

This clonotype was detected a few times. In DNA, the CDR3 is TGTGCCAGCAGCTCCCTATCCTCTGAAGCTTTCTTT. Encoded protein: CASSSLSSEAFF. V is TRBV5-6 and J is TRBJ1-1; D unclear. In germline, CDR1 is SGHDT, CDR2 YYEEEE. Trimming pared 3 bases from V and 6 bases from J, leaving 9 bases between. This CDR3 comprises 12 residues. Full variable domain (rest looked up from reference TRBV5-6 and TRBJ1-1): DAGVTQSPTHLIKTRGQQVTLRCSPKSGHDTVSWYQQALGQGPQFIFQYYEEEERQRGNFPDRFSGHQFPNYSSELNVNALLLGDSALYLCASSSLSSEAFFGQGTRLTVV.

This clonotype appeared many times. The chain has TRBV29-1 and TRBJ1-1; a possible D gene is TRBD1 (5 bases). Germline values: CDR1 SQVTM, CDR2 ANQGSEA. Trimming took off 6 bases at V and 4 bases at J, with 21 bases between the two ends. The CDR3 sequence is 15 residues long. Here the CDR3 reads CSVPPVKDGGTEAFF. The DNA of the CDR3 is TGCAGCGTGCCTCCCGTGAAGGATGGGGGCACTGAAGCTTTCTTT.

The rearrangement uses TRBV12-3 or TRBV12-4 and TRBJ2-7; D is undetermined. The CDR3 consists of 13 residues. V lost 4 bases, J lost 4 bases, and 11 bases lay in between. The CDR3 loop is CASSYLDDYEQYF. CDR3 sequence (DNA): TGTGCCAGCAGTTACCTAGACGATTACGAGCAGTACTTC.

In this sample, this clonotype turned up many times. The chain recombines TRBV7-9 with TRBJ1-2, with D maybe TRBD1 (6 bases). Germline assignment: CDR1 SEHNR and CDR2 FQNEAQ (reference sequence). V was cut by 5 bases and J by 3 bases, with 10 bases left in between. This CDR3 spans 13 amino acids. CDR3 coding DNA: TGTGCCAGCAGCCCCGCAGGGGACTATGGCTACACCTTC. It translates to CASSPAGDYGYTF.

This clonotype has only a few counts. V gene TRBV13 combines with J gene TRBJ2-5; D gene uncertain. This CDR3 comprises 13 residues. Germline V gives CDR1 PRHDT, CDR2 FYEKMQ (reference sequence). The ends were cut back, 5 bases at V and 0 bases at J, with 7 bases in the middle. The CDR3 sequence is CASSPPDQETQYF. The CDR3, as DNA: TGTGCCAGCAGCCCCCCAGACCAAGAGACCCAGTACTTC.

On this clonotype: Being one base from a much bigger clone, this may be a read error. The rearrangement joins TRBV9 to TRBJ2-1; the D gene is possibly TRBD2 (5 bases). The CDR3 spans 15 residues. Germline CDR1 reads SGDLS; CDR2 reads YYNGEE. In nucleotides, the CDR3 is TGTGCCAGCACAGAGGGATACAGCTCCTACACTGAGCAGTTCTTC. This translates into CASTEGYSSYTEQFF. The variable domain in full, with the rest retrieved from reference TRBV9 and TRBJ2-1, is DSGVTQTPKHLITATGQRVTLRCSPRSGDLSVYWYQQSLDQGLQFLIQYYNGEERAKGNILERFSAQQFPDLHSELNLSSLELGDSALYFCASTEGYSSYTEQFFGPGTRLTVL.

In the case of this clonotype: Possible read error: a much larger clone is one base away. This sequence joins TRBV6-5 and TRBJ2-5; no clear D. Germline CDR1 reads MNHEY; CDR2 reads SVGAGI. The CDR3 sequence is 13 residues long. The DNA for the CDR3 is TGTGCCAGCAGTTACTCGTTGGAAGAGACCAAGTACTTC. The encoded protein is CASSYSLEETKYF.

This clonotype was observed a handful of times. The chain has TRBV5-6 and TRBJ1-6, with unresolved D. Germline CDR1 SGHDT, CDR2 YYEEEE. This CDR3 is built from 14 residues. Trimming took off 0 bases at V and 10 bases at J, with 11 bases between the two ends. The CDR3 DNA reads TGTGCCAGCAGCTTGGCGGGGTTAGGGTCACCCCTCCACTTT. Translating gives CASSLAGLGSPLHF. Full variable domain (outside the CDR3, taken from reference TRBV5-6 and TRBJ1-6): DAGVTQSPTHLIKTRGQQVTLRCSPKSGHDTVSWYQQALGQGPQFIFQYYEEEERQRGNFPDRFSGHQFPNYSSELNVNALLLGDSALYLCASSLAGLGSPLHFGNGTRLTVT.

This clonotype was counted a few times. This rearrangement joins TRBV7-9 to TRBJ2-4; D uncertain. The V gene's germline CDR1 is SEHNR and CDR2 FQNEAQ (reference sequence). V gave up 4 bases and J gave up 3 bases, with 16 bases separating them. The CDR3 loop spans 16 amino acids. The CDR3 bases are TGTGCCAGCAGCTCTCCGACGGGCAGAAGCAAAAACATTCAGTACTTC. Amino acid sequence: CASSSPTGRSKNIQYF.

This clonotype was observed at least ten times. This chain joins TRBV6-2 or TRBV6-3 and TRBJ2-7; maybe TRBD2 (5 bases). CDR3 size: 14 residues. Germline CDR1 is MNHEY and CDR2 is SVGEGT. V was shortened by 1 base and J by 2 bases, with 9 bases between the two germline ends. The CDR3 DNA sequence: TGTGCCAGCAGTTACTGGCAGCGGCCCTACGAGCAGTACTTC. The encoded protein is CASSYWQRPYEQYF.

This clonotype came up many times. The chain recombines TRBV7-2 with TRBJ2-3, with 15 bases lining up with TRBD2. The V gene's germline CDR1 is SGHTA and CDR2 FQGNSA. V was pared by 4 bases and J by 1 base, with 9 bases of the junction left unmatched. The CDR3 loop spans 19 amino acids. CDR3 region: CASSWAGTSGGYGTDTQYF. The DNA of the CDR3 is TGTGCCAGCAGCTGGGCCGGGACTAGCGGGGGGTATGGCACAGATACGCAGTATTTT.

This clonotype was found many times. The V and J genes are TRBV7-9 and TRBJ2-7; 10 positions match TRBD2. The germline V gene encodes CDR1 SEHNR and CDR2 FQNEAQ (reference sequence). This CDR3 region has 15 residues. The trim removed 3 bases at V and 6 bases at J, leaving 8 bases unmatched. The CDR3 DNA reads as TGTGCCAGCAGCTTCTCCCTAGCGGGAGCTGGCGAGCAGTACTTC. Protein product: CASSFSLAGAGEQYF.

This clonotype was seen many times. This chain links TRBV7-9 with TRBJ2-4; D unclear. Trimming pared 5 bases from V and 8 bases from J, leaving 13 bases between. This CDR3 has 13 amino acids. Germline values: CDR1 SEHNR, CDR2 FQNEAQ (reference sequence). The CDR3 spells CASSPIFIDIQYF. CDR3 DNA sequence: TGTGCCAGCAGCCCCATTTTTATAGACATTCAGTACTTC.

This clonotype was recorded at least ten times. V and J are TRBV25-1 and TRBJ1-1, with a possible D match to TRBD1 (5 bases). The ends were cut back, 1 base at V and 7 bases at J, with 13 bases in the middle. The CDR3 is 14 residues long. Germline lookup yields CDR1 MGHDK and CDR2 SYGVNS. The CDR3 sequence is CASSEWQGADEAFF. CDR3 sequence (DNA): TGTGCCAGCAGTGAATGGCAGGGAGCGGATGAAGCTTTCTTT.

This clonotype was recorded many times. The chain couples TRBV10-3 to TRBJ2-3; D unclear. The CDR3 is 14 amino acids. V dropped 0 bases and J dropped 1 base, with 5 bases sitting between them. Germline loops: CDR1 ENHRY, CDR2 SYGVKD. CDR3 bases: TGTGCCATCAGTGAGTCGTACGGCACAGATACGCAGTATTTT. Encoded protein: CAISESYGTDTQYF.

This clonotype was found many times. This rearrangement joins TRBV28 to TRBJ1-1; D gene ambiguous. V was clipped by 2 bases and J by 0 bases, with 10 bases between them. The CDR3 contains 15 residues. Per germline, CDR1 MDHEN and CDR2 SYDVKM. This chain's CDR3 is CASSLVRSMNTEAFF. For the CDR3, the DNA is TGTGCCAGCAGTTTAGTTAGATCCATGAACACTGAAGCTTTCTTT. Looking up the rest from reference TRBV28 and TRBJ1-1 gives the full variable domain: DVKVTQSSRYLVKRTGEKVFLECVQDMDHENMFWYRQDPGLGLRLIYFSYDVKMKEKGDIPEGYSVSREKKERFSLILESASTNQTSMYLCASSLVRSMNTEAFFGQGTRLTVV.

This clonotype appeared many times. The J gene is TRBJ2-7, the V gene TRBV4-1; D is ambiguous. The CDR3 is 14 amino acids. Trimming took 0 bases from V and 4 from J, leaving 10 bases between them. Germline V CDR1 and CDR2: MGHRA, YSYEKL. The DNA for the CDR3 is TGCGCCAGCAGCCAAGACGGGTACAGTTACGAGCAGTACTTC. It encodes CASSQDGYSYEQYF.

In regard to this clonotype: A read error may explain this, as a much larger clone is one base away. The rearrangement links TRBV30 to TRBJ2-2; weak D call: TRBD2 (5 bases). CDR3 length: 10 residues. Germline values: CDR1 GTSNPN, CDR2 SVGIG (reference sequence). CDR3 loop: CAWSSGELSF. In nucleotides, the CDR3 is TGTGCCTGGAGTTCCGGGGAGCTGTCTTTT.

As regards this clonotype: One junction end disagrees with the germline gene, perhaps due to a read error. This sequence joins TRBV6-2 or TRBV6-3 and TRBJ1-1; no clear D. CDR3 size: 17 residues. Germline values: CDR1 MNHEY, CDR2 SVGEGT. The CDR3 DNA sequence: TGTGCCAGCAGTTACTCGAGTAGCGGCCAAGGGCCCTCGGAAGCTTCCTTT. The encoded protein is CASSYSSSGQGPSEASF.

Details on this clonotype: A clone one base away is much larger, so this may be a read error. V gene TRBV12-3 or TRBV12-4 combines with J gene TRBJ2-3; D is perhaps TRBD2 (5 bases). The CDR3 length is 14 residues. V was trimmed by 3 bases and J by 1 base, leaving 8 bases between them. In DNA, the CDR3 is TGTGCCAGCAGTTTTACTAGAGGCACAGATACGCAGTATTTT. The encoded protein is CASSFTRGTDTQYF.

V gene TRBV28 combines with J gene TRBJ2-2; D gene unclear. CDR1 is MDHEN and CDR2 is SYDVKM in the germline V gene. V dropped 2 bases and J dropped 3 bases, with 10 bases sitting between them. This CDR3 contains 15 residues. The CDR3 sequence is CASSLDSYYTGELFF. CDR3 DNA: TGTGCCAGCAGTTTAGACTCCTACTACACCGGGGAGCTGTTTTTT.